There are a few counts of the clone carrying this TCR beta chain. Its specificity is unknown. Trimming shortened V by 5 bases and J by 9 bases, and 18 bases separated the two germline ends. The CDR3 totals 14 residues. Per germline, CDR1 MNHEY and CDR2 SMNVEV (reference sequence). The data are from a study of T-cell reconstitution after alpha-beta-depleted transplantation in children. Study outcomes and limitations: Elevated TCRbeta diversity at day 60 was traced, in some patients, to surviving recipient T cells and thymic progenitors.

This sample's TCRbeta library carried unique molecular identifier barcodes. MiXCR, applied by TCRdb to the PCR reads, yields one record per CDR3 protein. The sample holds about 16,000 distinct CDR3 sequences, about 8% seen once. This clonotype originated in a boy in the first two years of life who had a stem cell transplant for Wiskott-Aldrich syndrome, so the T cells may come from the graft donor. V usage is TRBV27 and J usage is TRBJ2-3; D tentatively fits TRBD1 or TRBD2 (5 bases each). The material was PBMCs, mostly from graft donor cells, obtained 60 days after TCRalphabeta/CD19-depleted stem cell transplant. Here the CDR3 DNA reads TGTGCCAGCAGTGATAACCAGGGAAAGCGGACGCAGTATTTT. It translates to CASSDNQGKRTQYF.